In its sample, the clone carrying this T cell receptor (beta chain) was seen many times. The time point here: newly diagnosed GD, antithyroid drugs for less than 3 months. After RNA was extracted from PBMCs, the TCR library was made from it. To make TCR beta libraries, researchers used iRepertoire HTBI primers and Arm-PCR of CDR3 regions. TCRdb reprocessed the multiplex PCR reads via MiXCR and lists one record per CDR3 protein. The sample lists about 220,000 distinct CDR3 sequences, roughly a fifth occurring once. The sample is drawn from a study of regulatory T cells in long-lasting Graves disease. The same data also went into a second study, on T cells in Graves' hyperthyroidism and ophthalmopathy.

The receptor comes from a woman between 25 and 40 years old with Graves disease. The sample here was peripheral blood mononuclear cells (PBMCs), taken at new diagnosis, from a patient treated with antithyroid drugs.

CDR3 in DNA: TGCGCCAGCAGTCCGACCGGGACTAGCGGATTTCGCACCGGGGAGCTGTTTTTT. Encoded protein: CASSPTGTSGFRTGELFF. V usage is TRBV5-1 and J usage is TRBJ2-2; TRBD2 agrees at 11 bases. J was trimmed by 4 bases and V by 5 bases; bases with no gene match: 13. This CDR3 region has 18 residues. The germline CDR1 and CDR2 sequences are SGHRS and YFSETQ.